The subject of this entry is one TCR beta chain. Its antigen remains unidentified. This sample stems from a study of a mutant IDH1 vaccine in newly diagnosed glioma. Study-wide results and caveats: Of all patients, 93.3% showed vaccine-induced immune responses.

Noted time point: week 35, safety follow-up. The investigators gave 300 ug of mutant IDH1 20-mer peptide in each vaccine dose, together with topical imiquimod. The CDR3 runs to 13 residues. Trimming cost V 1 base and J 5 bases, with 11 bases left between them. Germline V gives CDR1 GTSNPN, CDR2 SVGIG (reference sequence). Measured with immunoSEQ multiplex PCR; TCRdb has only the in-frame clones, and not every one. The sample lists about 47,000 clones, more than 70% occurring once. The sequencing here drew on PBMCs, taken from a glioma patient whose treatment included an IDH1 peptide vaccine. The source of this sequence is a woman between 35 and 50 years old with glioma. V gene TRBV30 combines with J gene TRBJ1-2, with D possibly TRBD1 on 6 matching bases. The CDR3 region is CAWSETGLYGYTF. The CDR3 DNA follows: TGTGCCTGGAGTGAGACAGGCCTATATGGCTACACCTTC.